This T cell receptor beta chain emerged from a study of blood T cell repertoires in COVID-19. Looking at the study overall: The United States, Italy and Spain were the sources of the acute and convalescent COVID-19 samples. PBMCs, B-cell-depleted T cells, or T cells provided the cDNA or gDNA that made up the material.

Authors' processing steps: Estimation of nucleated cell counts relied on the amplification of reference gene primers. Assay: immunoSEQ multiplex PCR; the TCRdb copy retains only in-frame clones and omits some. From that table come the V and J calls and clone size; the DNA was used to work out D and trimming. Of about 100,000 clones in the sample, approximately 91% were seen once. V gave up 4 bases and J gave up 2 bases; unmatched junction bases: 5. The CDR3 runs 15 residues. Germline CDR1 and CDR2: SGHRS and YFSETQ. The V call is TRBV5-1, the J call TRBJ2-5; TRBD2 matches 10 bases. The clonotype was recovered from a man aged 45 to 65 with active COVID-19. Sequencing used peripheral blood. CDR3 nucleotides: TGCGCCAGCAGCAAACTAGCGGGGCAACAAGAGACCCAGTACTTC. The encoded protein is CASSKLAGQQETQYF.